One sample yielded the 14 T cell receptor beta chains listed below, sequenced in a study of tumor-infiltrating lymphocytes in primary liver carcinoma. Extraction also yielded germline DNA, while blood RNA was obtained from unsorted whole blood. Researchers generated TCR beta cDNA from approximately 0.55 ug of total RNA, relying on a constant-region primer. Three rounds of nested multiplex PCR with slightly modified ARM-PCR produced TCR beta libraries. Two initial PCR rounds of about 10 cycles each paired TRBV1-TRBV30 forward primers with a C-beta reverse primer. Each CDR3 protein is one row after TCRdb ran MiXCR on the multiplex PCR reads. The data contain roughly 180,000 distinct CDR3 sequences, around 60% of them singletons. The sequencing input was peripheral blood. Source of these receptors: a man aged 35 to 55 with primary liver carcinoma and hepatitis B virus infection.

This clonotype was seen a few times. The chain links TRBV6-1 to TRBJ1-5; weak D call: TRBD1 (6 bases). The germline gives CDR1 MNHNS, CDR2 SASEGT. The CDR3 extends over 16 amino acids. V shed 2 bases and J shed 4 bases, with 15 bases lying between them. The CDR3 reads CASSENIQGVNQPQHF. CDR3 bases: TGTGCCAGCAGTGAAAATATACAGGGCGTTAATCAGCCCCAGCATTTT.

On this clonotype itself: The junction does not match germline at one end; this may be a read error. CDR3: CASSPSPYNERFF. CDR3 in DNA: TGTGCCAGCAGTCCCTCCCCCTACAATGAGCGGTTCTTC. The V call is TRBV6-6, the J call TRBJ2-1, with unresolved D. The germline V gene encodes CDR1 MNHNY and CDR2 SVGAGI (reference sequence). This CDR3 has 13 residues.

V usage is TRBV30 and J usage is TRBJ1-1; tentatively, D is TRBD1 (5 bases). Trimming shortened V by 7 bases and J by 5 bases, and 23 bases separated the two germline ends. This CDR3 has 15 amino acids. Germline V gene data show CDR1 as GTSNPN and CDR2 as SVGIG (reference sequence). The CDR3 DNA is TGTGCCTTCTATACCCCACTCGGGGGTGGGACTGAAGCTTTCTTT. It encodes CAFYTPLGGGTEAFF.

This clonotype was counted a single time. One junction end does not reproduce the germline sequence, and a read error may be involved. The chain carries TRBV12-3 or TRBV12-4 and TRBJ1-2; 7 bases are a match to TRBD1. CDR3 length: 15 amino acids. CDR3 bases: TGTGCCAGCAGCCCGGAGAAGGACAGGCCGTCAGTCTGCGCATTC. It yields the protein CASSPEKDRPSVCAF.

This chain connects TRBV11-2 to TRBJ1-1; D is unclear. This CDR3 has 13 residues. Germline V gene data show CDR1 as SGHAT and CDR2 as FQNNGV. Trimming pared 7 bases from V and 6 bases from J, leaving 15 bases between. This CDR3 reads CASNFYIAAEAFF. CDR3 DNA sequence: TGTGCCAGCAACTTTTATATCGCCGCTGAAGCTTTCTTT.

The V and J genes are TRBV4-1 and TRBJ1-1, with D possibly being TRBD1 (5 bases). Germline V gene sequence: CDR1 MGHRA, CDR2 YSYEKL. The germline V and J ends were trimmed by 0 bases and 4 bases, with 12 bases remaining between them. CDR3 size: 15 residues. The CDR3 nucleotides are TGCGCCAGCAGCCAAGAGAGGGGATTCGGCACTGAAGCTTTCTTT. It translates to CASSQERGFGTEAFF.

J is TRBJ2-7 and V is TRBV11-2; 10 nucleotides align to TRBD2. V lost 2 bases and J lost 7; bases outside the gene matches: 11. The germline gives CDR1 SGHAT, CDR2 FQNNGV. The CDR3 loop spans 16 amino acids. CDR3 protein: CASSLTGVAGGYEQYF. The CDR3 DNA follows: TGTGCCAGCAGCTTAACCGGGGTAGCGGGAGGCTATGAGCAGTACTTC. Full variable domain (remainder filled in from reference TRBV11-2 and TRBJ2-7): EAGVAQSPRYKIIEKRQSVAFWCNPISGHATLYWYQQILGQGPKLLIQFQNNGVVDDSQLPKDRFSAERLKGVDSTLKIQPAKLEDSAVYLCASSLTGVAGGYEQYFGPGTRLTVT.

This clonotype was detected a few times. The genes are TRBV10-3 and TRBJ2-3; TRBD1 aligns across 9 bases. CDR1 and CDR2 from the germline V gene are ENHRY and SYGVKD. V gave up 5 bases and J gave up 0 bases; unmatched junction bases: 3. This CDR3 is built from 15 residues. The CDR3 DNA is TGTGCCATCAGTCGACAGGGGGGGAGCACAGATACGCAGTATTTT. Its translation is CAISRQGGSTDTQYF.

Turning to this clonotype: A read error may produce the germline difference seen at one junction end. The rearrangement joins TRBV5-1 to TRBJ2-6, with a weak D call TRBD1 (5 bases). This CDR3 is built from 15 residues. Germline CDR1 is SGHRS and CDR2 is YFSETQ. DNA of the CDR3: TGTGCCAGCAGTTTAGGTGGGGCCGGGGCCAACGTCCTGACTTTC. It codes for CASSLGGAGANVLTF.

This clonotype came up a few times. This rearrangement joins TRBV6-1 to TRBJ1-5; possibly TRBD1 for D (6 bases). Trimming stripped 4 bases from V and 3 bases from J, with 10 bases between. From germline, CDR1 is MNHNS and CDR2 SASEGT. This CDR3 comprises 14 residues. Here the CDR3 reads CASSARGPNQPQHF. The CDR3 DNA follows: TGTGCCAGCAGTGCCCGGGGGCCCAATCAGCCCCAGCATTTT.

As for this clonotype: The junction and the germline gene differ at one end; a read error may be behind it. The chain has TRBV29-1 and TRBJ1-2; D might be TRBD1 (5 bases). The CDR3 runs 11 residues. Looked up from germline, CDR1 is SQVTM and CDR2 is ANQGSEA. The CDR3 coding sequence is TGCGGCGTTGTGGGGGTTAATGGCTACACCTTC. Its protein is CGVVGVNGYTF.

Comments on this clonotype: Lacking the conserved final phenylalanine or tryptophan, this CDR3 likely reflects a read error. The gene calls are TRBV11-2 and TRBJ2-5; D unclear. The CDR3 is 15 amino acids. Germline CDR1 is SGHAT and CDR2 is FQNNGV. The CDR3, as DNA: TGTGCTAGCAGCTACTCGACATCTACCCAAGAGACCCAGTACTTA. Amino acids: CASSYSTSTQETQYL.

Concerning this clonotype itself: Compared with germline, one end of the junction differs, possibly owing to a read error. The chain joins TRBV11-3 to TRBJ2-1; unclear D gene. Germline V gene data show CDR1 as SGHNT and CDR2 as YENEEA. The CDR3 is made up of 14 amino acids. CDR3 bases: TGTACCAGCAGCTCGGGTGACTCAAACAATGAGCAGTTCTTC. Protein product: CTSSSGDSNNEQFF.

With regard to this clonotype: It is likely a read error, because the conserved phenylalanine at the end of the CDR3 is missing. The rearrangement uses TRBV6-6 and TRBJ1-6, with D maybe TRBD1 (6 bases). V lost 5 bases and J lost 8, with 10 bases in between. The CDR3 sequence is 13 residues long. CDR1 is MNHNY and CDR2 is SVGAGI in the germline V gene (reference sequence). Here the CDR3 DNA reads TGTGCCAGCAGTGCAGGGGATGATTCACCCCTCCACTGT. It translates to CASSAGDDSPLHC.